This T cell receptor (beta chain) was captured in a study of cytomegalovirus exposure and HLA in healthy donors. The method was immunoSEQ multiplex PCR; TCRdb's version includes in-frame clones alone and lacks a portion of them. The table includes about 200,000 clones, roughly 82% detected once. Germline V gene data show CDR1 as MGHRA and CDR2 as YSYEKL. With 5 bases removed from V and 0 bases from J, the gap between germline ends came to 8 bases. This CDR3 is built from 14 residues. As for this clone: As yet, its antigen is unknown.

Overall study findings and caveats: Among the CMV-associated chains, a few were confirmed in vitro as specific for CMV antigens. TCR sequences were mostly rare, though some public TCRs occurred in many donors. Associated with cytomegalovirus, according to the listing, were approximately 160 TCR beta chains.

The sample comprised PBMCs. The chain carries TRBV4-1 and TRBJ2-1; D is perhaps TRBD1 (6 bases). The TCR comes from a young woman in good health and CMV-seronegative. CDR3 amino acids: CASSKDSSYNEQFF. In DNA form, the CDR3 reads TGCGCCAGCAGCAAGGACAGCTCCTACAATGAGCAGTTCTTC.